This T cell receptor (beta chain) was sequenced in a study of cytomegalovirus exposure and HLA in healthy donors. About the research overall: Earlier findings included about 120 million unique TCR beta sequences obtained from about 180 million T cells.

In regard to this clone: Its matching antigen is unknown.

Study conclusions and caveats: Later analysis identified several of the most significant clusters that appeared linked to common viral pathogens.

Both 60 Vbeta primers and 13 Jbeta primers went into the PCR. The authors' processing: A later analysis tallied about 80 million unique TCR beta chains, around 12 million of them shared. Sequenced by immunoSEQ multiplex PCR; TCRdb stores in-frame clones only, minus some. D and trimming were read from the DNA, whereas the V and J calls and clone size are those reported in that table. The repertoire holds roughly 180,000 clones, with over 75% as singletons. Germline lookup yields CDR1 SGHNT and CDR2 YYREEE (reference sequence). Between the trimmed V and J ends, which lost 0 bases and 1 base, there was a span of 11 bases. This CDR3 region has 16 residues.

V and J are TRBV5-4 and TRBJ1-5; a weak D match, TRBD1 (6 bases). This clonotype was sampled from a man aged 18 to 29 in good health and CMV-seropositive. Sequencing input: PBMCs. The CDR3 here is CASSLDAGASNQPQHF. DNA of the CDR3: TGTGCCAGCAGCTTGGATGCGGGGGCGAGCAATCAGCCCCAGCATTTT.